This TCR beta chain was identified in a study of identifying expanded T cells in peripheral blood. Broader study findings: Variance in clone template counts between approximately two-week samples significantly increased with total template count across all healthy donors. Over two and four weeks, about 16 and 19 clones changed, versus 1.2 between replicates.

Turning to this clone: The antigen is undetermined.

Method: immunoSEQ multiplex PCR; TCRdb's copy keeps in-frame clones and lacks some. The repertoire includes approximately 100,000 clones, approximately 90% of them detected once, and approximately 16% sits in the top ten. Collection occurred without any documented infections or immune events in donors. The specimen was blood. This receptor was obtained from a person between 18 and 70 years old in good health.

The CDR3 here is CASSLYTDTQYF. For the CDR3, the DNA is TGTGCCAGCAGCTTATACACAGATACGCAGTATTTT. V and J are TRBV7-8 and TRBJ2-3; D unresolved. V was pared by 2 bases and J by 2 bases, with 2 bases between. CDR1 is SGHVS, CDR2 FQNEAQ, per germline. The CDR3 consists of 12 residues.